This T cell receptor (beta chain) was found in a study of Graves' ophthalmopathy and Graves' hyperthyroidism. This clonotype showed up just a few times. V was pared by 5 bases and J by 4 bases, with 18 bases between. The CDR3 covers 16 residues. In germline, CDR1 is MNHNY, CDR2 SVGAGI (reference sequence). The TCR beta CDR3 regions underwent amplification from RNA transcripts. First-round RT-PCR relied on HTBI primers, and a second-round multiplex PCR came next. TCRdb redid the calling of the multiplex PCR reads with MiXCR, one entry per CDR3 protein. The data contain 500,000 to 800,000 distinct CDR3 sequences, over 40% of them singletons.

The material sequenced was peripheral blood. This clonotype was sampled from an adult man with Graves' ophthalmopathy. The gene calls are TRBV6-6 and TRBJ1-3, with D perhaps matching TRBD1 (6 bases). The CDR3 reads CASSPKGGRDGNTIYF. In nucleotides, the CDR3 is TGTGCCAGCAGTCCCAAGGGGGGCAGAGACGGAAACACCATATATTTT.